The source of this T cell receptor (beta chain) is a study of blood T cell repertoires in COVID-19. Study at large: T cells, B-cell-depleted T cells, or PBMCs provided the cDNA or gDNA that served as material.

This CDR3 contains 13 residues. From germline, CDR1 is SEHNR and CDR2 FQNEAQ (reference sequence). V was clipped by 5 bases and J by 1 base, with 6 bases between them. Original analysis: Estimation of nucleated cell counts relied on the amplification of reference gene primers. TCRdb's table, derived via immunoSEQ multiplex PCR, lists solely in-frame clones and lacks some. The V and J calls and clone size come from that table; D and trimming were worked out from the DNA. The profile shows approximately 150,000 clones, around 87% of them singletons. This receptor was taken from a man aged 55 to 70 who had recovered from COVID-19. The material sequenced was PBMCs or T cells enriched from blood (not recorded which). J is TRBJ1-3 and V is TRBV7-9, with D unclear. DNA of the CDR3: TGTGCCAGCAGCGAGGGTTCTGGAAACACCATATATTTT. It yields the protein CASSEGSGNTIYF.